A single sample gave rise to the 27 T cell receptor beta chains below, sequenced in a study of T-cell memory formation after mild COVID-19. TCRdb used MiXCR to reprocess the 5' RACE reads, holding one entry per CDR3 protein. Of around 530,000 distinct CDR3 sequences listed, about 20% are singletons. Sequencing was done on a sample of PBMCs or a T cell subset sorted from them (not recorded which). These receptors originate from an adult woman who had mild COVID-19 (a few samples of this study predate the infection). Cell type and time point are not known.

The table lists this clonotype with a few counts. V is TRBV9 and J is TRBJ2-7; D call uncertain. V lost 3 bases, J lost 5 bases, and 12 bases lay in between. CDR3 size: 13 residues. Germline V gene sequence: CDR1 SGDLS, CDR2 YYNGEE. The CDR3 DNA reads as TGTGCCAGCAGCGCTAAATCCTCTCACGAGCAGTACTTC. Its protein product is CASSAKSSHEQYF.

This clonotype was counted ten times or more. The genes are TRBV12-3 or TRBV12-4 and TRBJ2-3, with 8 bases matching TRBD1. This CDR3 contains 13 residues. Unmatched junction bases numbered 6, after V lost 9 bases and J lost 4 bases. CDR3 DNA: TGTGCCAGTGGACAGGGTACCCCAGATACGCAGTATTTT. Translated: CASGQGTPDTQYF.

This clonotype was counted between two and nine times. The chain recombines TRBV20-1 with TRBJ1-1; D possibly corresponds to TRBD1 (5 bases). The germline V gene has CDR1 DFQATT and CDR2 SNEGSKA (reference sequence). The CDR3 spans 14 residues. Trimming left V 5 bases short and J 1 base short, with 14 bases between. The CDR3 DNA reads as TGCAGTGCTCTCCCCCTAACAGGGAACACTGAAGCTTTCTTT. This codes for CSALPLTGNTEAFF.

The J gene is TRBJ1-4, the V gene TRBV4-1; 9 bases agree with TRBD1. V dropped 2 bases and J dropped 10; count of bases not matched to a gene: 8. The germline V gene has CDR1 MGHRA and CDR2 YSYEKL. This CDR3 is 15 amino acids long. The CDR3 loop reads CASSQNRDRAVKLFF. CDR3 DNA: TGCGCCAGCAGCCAAAACCGGGACAGGGCCGTAAAACTGTTTTTT.

The chain employs TRBV5-1 and TRBJ2-3; 11 bases are shared with TRBD2. The CDR3 runs to 15 residues. Germline lookup yields CDR1 SGHRS and CDR2 YFSETQ. V lost 7 bases, J lost 0 bases, and 4 bases stayed unmatched. This CDR3 reads CASSTSGRSTDTQYF. CDR3 bases: TGCGCCAGCTCCACTAGCGGGAGAAGCACAGATACGCAGTATTTT.

This clonotype was counted a few times. The rearrangement uses TRBV6-1 and TRBJ1-2; D is unresolved. From germline, CDR1 is MNHNS and CDR2 SASEGT. V lost 8 bases to trimming and J lost 4 bases, with 8 bases between them. This CDR3 comprises 11 residues. The CDR3 here is CASVTIYGYTF. The CDR3 DNA reads as TGTGCCAGCGTCACCATCTATGGCTACACCTTC.

This clonotype appeared a few times. This chain joins TRBV6-5 and TRBJ1-1, with a possible D match to TRBD1 (5 bases). Looked up from germline, CDR1 is MNHEY and CDR2 is SVGAGI. With 6 bases removed from V and 5 bases from J, the gap between germline ends came to 13 bases. CDR3 length: 13 amino acids. As DNA, the CDR3 is TGTGCCAGCAGAGTGACAGCAGCGACTGAAGCTTTCTTT. The encoded protein is CASRVTAATEAFF.

This clonotype turned up a few times. The chain joins TRBV7-2 to TRBJ1-2, with TRBD1 as a possible D gene (6 bases). V gave up 6 bases and J gave up 6 bases, with 20 bases separating them. The CDR3 extends over 15 amino acids. Germline CDR1 reads SGHTA; CDR2 reads FQGNSA. The CDR3 DNA reads TGTGCCAGCAGGAACCACCTACAGGGTGTGGATGGCTACACCTTC. Amino acids: CASRNHLQGVDGYTF.

The V call is TRBV4-1, the J call TRBJ1-1; 7 positions agree with TRBD1. The CDR3 sequence is 15 residues long. The J segment lost 11 bases and the V segment lost 2 bases, leaving 14 bases of the junction unmatched. Germline V gene sequence: CDR1 MGHRA, CDR2 YSYEKL. This CDR3 is CASSQLVTGNLEAFF. For the CDR3, the DNA is TGCGCCAGCAGCCAACTTGTGACAGGGAACCTTGAGGCTTTCTTT.

The V call is TRBV7-9, the J call TRBJ1-2, with D perhaps TRBD1 (5 bases). Germline lookup yields CDR1 SEHNR and CDR2 FQNEAQ (reference sequence). V was cut by 3 bases and J by 4 bases, with 12 bases left in between. The CDR3 consists of 14 residues. The CDR3 reads CASSFPGRSYGYTF. The CDR3 coding sequence is TGTGCCAGCAGCTTCCCGGGACGGTCCTATGGCTACACCTTC.

The rearrangement uses TRBV12-3 or TRBV12-4 and TRBJ2-5; 13 bases match TRBD2. V shed 4 bases and J 7 bases; nucleotides not matched to a gene: 18. This CDR3 is 19 amino acids long. This CDR3 reads CASSYDRLAGGLQTGTQYF. CDR3 bases: TGTGCCAGCAGTTATGACCGACTAGCGGGAGGCCTCCAAACAGGGACCCAGTACTTC.

This clonotype was counted ten times or more. The chain is built from TRBV4-3 and TRBJ2-5, with a weak D call TRBD2 (6 bases). The germline V gene encodes CDR1 LGHNA and CDR2 YSLEER. V was clipped by 0 bases and J by 4 bases, with 9 bases between them. The CDR3 has 14 amino acids. For the CDR3, the DNA is TGCGCCAGCAGCCAAGATGGGGGAGGAGAGACCCAGTACTTC. Protein product: CASSQDGGGETQYF.

This clonotype was picked up a small number of times. The DNA for the CDR3 is TGTGCCAGCAGTCAACGACTACCCGTTAATGAGCAGTTCTTC. Its translation: CASSQRLPVNEQFF. This chain uses TRBV13 with TRBJ2-1; tentatively, D is TRBD2 (5 bases). The V end lost 6 bases, the J end lost 7 bases, and 16 bases lay between the germline ends. Germline CDR1 is PRHDT and CDR2 is FYEKMQ (reference sequence). The CDR3 consists of 14 residues.

This sequence joins TRBV20-1 and TRBJ2-1; TRBD2 aligns across 11 bases. The CDR3 contains 17 residues. J lost 7 bases, V lost 1 base, and 12 bases had no gene match. The germline gives CDR1 DFQATT, CDR2 SNEGSKA (reference sequence). CDR3 residues: CSARGYRSGRDINEQFF. The CDR3 region has the DNA TGCAGTGCTAGAGGATATCGTAGCGGGAGGGATATAAATGAGCAGTTCTTC.

The rearrangement links TRBV20-1 to TRBJ2-3; 15 nucleotides agree with TRBD2. J gave up 6 bases and V 1 base, and 5 bases lay outside the gene matches. This CDR3 is built from 16 residues. Germline V lookup: CDR1 DFQATT, CDR2 SNEGSKA (reference sequence). CDR3 loop: CSARAGLAGGRDTQYF. Here the CDR3 DNA reads TGCAGTGCTAGAGCAGGACTAGCGGGAGGGAGGGATACGCAGTATTTT.

This clonotype was detected a few times. V is TRBV5-8 and J is TRBJ2-5; D perhaps matches TRBD1 (5 bases). Trimming took off 3 bases at V and 5 bases at J, with 14 bases between the two ends. The CDR3 consists of 14 residues. Germline CDR1 reads SGHTS; CDR2 reads YDEGEE. CDR3 sequence: CASSWQGPGETQYF. CDR3 coding DNA: TGTGCCAGCAGCTGGCAGGGTCCCGGGGAGACCCAGTACTTC. Full variable domain (remainder filled in from reference TRBV5-8 and TRBJ2-5): EAGVTQSPTHLIKTRGQQATLRCSPISGHTSVYWYQQALGLGLQFLLWYDEGEERNRGNFPPRFSGRQFPNYSSELNVNALELEDSALYLCASSWQGPGETQYFGPGTRLLVL.

This chain connects TRBV7-3 to TRBJ2-1, with D uncertain. V lost 2 bases and J 7 bases, leaving 9 bases between the germline ends. Germline V gives CDR1 SGHTA, CDR2 FQGTGA. CDR3 size: 13 residues. The CDR3 reads CASSLAVVNEQFF. The CDR3 bases are TGTGCCAGCAGCTTAGCTGTGGTGAATGAGCAGTTCTTC.

The chain is built from TRBV19 and TRBJ2-7; the D gene is possibly TRBD2 (5 bases). V was pared by 1 base and J by 1 base, with 11 bases between. The length of the CDR3 is 15 residues. Germline CDR1 LNHDA, CDR2 SQIVND (reference sequence). The CDR3 protein is CASSIGSWESYEQYF. In nucleotides, the CDR3 is TGTGCCAGTAGTATAGGATCTTGGGAGTCCTACGAGCAGTACTTC.

The chain employs TRBV12-3 or TRBV12-4 and TRBJ1-6; D not certain. Trimming cost V 1 base and J 0 bases, with 7 bases left between them. This CDR3 is built from 16 residues. CDR3 in amino acids: CASSLGQVSYNSPLHF. In DNA form, the CDR3 reads TGTGCCAGCAGTTTAGGGCAAGTCTCCTATAATTCACCCCTCCACTTT.

This clonotype was seen a handful of times. The chain joins TRBV5-1 to TRBJ2-1; TRBD1 is a possible D gene (6 bases). Trimming cost V 2 bases and J 3 bases, with 9 bases left between them. This CDR3 region has 14 residues. The germline V gene has CDR1 SGHRS and CDR2 YFSETQ. CDR3 amino acids: CASSFGQIYNEQFF. In DNA form, the CDR3 reads TGCGCCAGCAGCTTCGGACAGATCTACAATGAGCAGTTCTTC.

This clonotype was counted ten times or more. The chain employs TRBV24-1 and TRBJ2-7; no reliable D call. CDR1 and CDR2 from the germline V gene are KGHDR and SFDVKD. There are 13 residues in the CDR3. The V end lost 6 bases, the J end lost 0 bases, and 8 bases lay between the germline ends. The CDR3 sequence: CATSRASSYEQYF. The CDR3 nucleotides read TGTGCCACCAGTCGGGCCAGCTCCTACGAGCAGTACTTC.

This clonotype was detected only a few times. The chain joins TRBV6-5 to TRBJ2-1, with TRBD2 identical over 9 bases. V was pared by 4 bases and J by 9 bases, with 13 bases of the junction left unmatched. This CDR3 comprises 16 residues. Looked up from germline, CDR1 is MNHEY and CDR2 is SVGAGI. The CDR3 protein is CASSSTTSGKRGEQFF. Written as DNA, the CDR3 is TGTGCCAGCAGTTCCACGACTAGCGGAAAACGGGGTGAGCAGTTCTTC.

The V gene is TRBV21-1, the J gene TRBJ2-7; the table names TRBD2, a call not compared with the DNA. TRBV21-1 is flagged as a pseudogene. The CDR3 is made up of 19 amino acids. The CDR3 DNA reads as TGTGCCAGCAGCACCGCTCACTCCAGGGGACTAGCGGAGACTCCTTGGGAGTACTTC. Protein sequence: CASSTAHSRGLAETPWEYF.

The gene calls are TRBV20-1 and TRBJ2-3, with D tentatively TRBD2 (6 bases). Germline V lookup: CDR1 DFQATT, CDR2 SNEGSKA (reference sequence). The V gene lost 4 bases and the J gene lost 7 bases, with 9 bases spanning the gap. The CDR3 contains 11 residues. The chain's CDR3 is CSAIGGNTQYF. The CDR3 DNA reads as TGCAGTGCTATCGGGGGTAATACGCAGTATTTT.

This clonotype was observed many times. This rearrangement joins TRBV5-1 to TRBJ2-5; TRBD1 matches at 9 bases. CDR1 is SGHRS and CDR2 is YFSETQ in the germline V gene. J gave up 5 bases and V 0 bases, and 5 bases lay outside the gene matches. CDR3 length: 15 residues. The CDR3 region is CASSLAPDRGETQYF. DNA of the CDR3: TGCGCCAGCAGCTTGGCGCCCGACAGGGGGGAGACCCAGTACTTC.

The J gene is TRBJ2-1, the V gene TRBV7-9; 9 nucleotides agree with TRBD1. The J segment lost 2 bases and the V segment lost 4 bases, leaving 9 bases of the junction unmatched. The CDR3 spans 17 residues. Germline V gene sequence: CDR1 SEHNR, CDR2 FQNEAQ (reference sequence). The CDR3 loop reads CASSSLGTGMPYNEQFF. The DNA of the CDR3 is TGTGCCAGCAGCTCCCTCGGGACAGGGATGCCCTACAATGAGCAGTTCTTC.

The chain links TRBV7-9 to TRBJ1-2, with unresolved D. CDR3 size: 12 residues. CDR1 and CDR2 (germline): SEHNR, FQNEAQ (reference sequence). V lost 8 bases to trimming and J lost 4 bases, with 11 bases between them. DNA for the CDR3: TGTGCCAGCGGGCCCGGGATCTATGGCTACACCTTC. Translated: CASGPGIYGYTF. Filled out from reference TRBV7-9 and TRBJ1-2, the complete variable domain reads DTGVSQNPRHKITKRGQNVTFRCDPISEHNRLYWYRQTLGQGPEFLTYFQNEAQLEKSRLLSDRFSAERPKGSFSTLEIQRTEQGDSAMYLCASGPGIYGYTFGSGTRLTVV.